This is a list of T cell receptor beta chains from one sample in a study of T-cell reconstitution after alpha-beta-depleted transplantation in children. TCRdb reprocessed the PCR reads with MiXCR, giving one entry per CDR3 protein. In the table there are about 300,000 distinct CDR3 sequences, nearly 8% of which are singletons. Sequenced here: peripheral blood, sampled 360 days after TCRalphabeta/CD19-depleted stem cell transplant. The receptors originated from a female patient aged 2 to 10 who had a stem cell transplant for Fanconi anemia, so the T cells may come from the graft donor. Each CDR3 is given with its conserved first and last residue. The D gene is left open where the match is weak. Part of the rows lack a size; the others show once, few, many or a class for expanded clones.

d_call: .; v_call: TRBV4-3; cdr3_length: 15; clone_size: few; j_call: TRBJ1-5; cdr3_nt: TGCGCCAGCAGCCAAGCGGCGGGCCGAGGACAGCCCCAGCATTTT; cdr3_aa: CASSQAAGRGQPQHF
d_call: .; v_call: TRBV9; cdr3_length: 18; clone_size: .; j_call: TRBJ2-3; cdr3_nt: TGTGCCAGCAGCGTAGGAGTTTTGACTACGGATAGCACAGATACGCAGTATTTT; cdr3_aa: CASSVGVLTTDSTDTQYF
d_call: TRBD2; v_call: TRBV13; cdr3_length: 16; clone_size: few; j_call: TRBJ2-3; cdr3_nt: TGTGCCAGCAGCCTTAGCGGGGGGGCCGGCACAGATACGCAGTATTTT; cdr3_aa: CASSLSGGAGTDTQYF
d_call: .; v_call: TRBV20-1; cdr3_length: 12; clone_size: many; j_call: TRBJ2-1; cdr3_nt: TGCAGTGCCCCCCGACTGGGCAATGAGCAGTTCTTC; cdr3_aa: CSAPRLGNEQFF
d_call: TRBD1; v_call: TRBV11-1; cdr3_length: 15; clone_size: many; j_call: TRBJ2-1; cdr3_nt: TGTGCCAGCAGCTTAGGGGACAGGGCCCCCCATGAGCAGTTCTTC; cdr3_aa: CASSLGDRAPHEQFF
d_call: .; v_call: TRBV20-1; cdr3_length: 14; clone_size: many; j_call: TRBJ2-3; cdr3_nt: TGCAGTGCCACTAAAGGTGGGGACACAGATACGCAGTATTTT; cdr3_aa: CSATKGGDTDTQYF
d_call: TRBD2; v_call: TRBV6-2/TRBV6-3; cdr3_length: 15; clone_size: .; j_call: TRBJ2-2; cdr3_nt: TGTGCCAGATACAGCGGGAATAGTGACACCGGGGAGCTGTTTTTT; cdr3_aa: CARYSGNSDTGELFF
d_call: TRBD1; v_call: TRBV20-1; cdr3_length: 16; clone_size: many; j_call: TRBJ2-3; cdr3_nt: TGCAGTGCTAGAGGGGACAGGGGGAGAGGGACAGATACGCAGTATTTT; cdr3_aa: CSARGDRGRGTDTQYF
d_call: .; v_call: TRBV7-9; cdr3_length: 14; clone_size: many; j_call: TRBJ2-7; cdr3_nt: TGTGCCAGCAGCTTAGCGCGTGGGGACTACGAGCAGTACTTC; cdr3_aa: CASSLARGDYEQYF
d_call: .; v_call: TRBV3-1; cdr3_length: 16; clone_size: few; j_call: TRBJ2-3; cdr3_nt: TGTGCCAGCAGCCCGGATGAGGGGGGCCAATCGGATACGCAGTATTTT; cdr3_aa: CASSPDEGGQSDTQYF
d_call: TRBD1; v_call: TRBV10-3; cdr3_length: 14; clone_size: many; j_call: TRBJ1-2; cdr3_nt: TGTGCCATCAGGGGACAGAGCATTAACTATGGCTACACCTTC; cdr3_aa: CAIRGQSINYGYTF
d_call: TRBD1; v_call: TRBV5-5; cdr3_length: 16; clone_size: .; j_call: TRBJ1-2; cdr3_nt: TGTGCCAGCAGCTATGAGCAACAGGGGAAGAAACCTGGCTACACCTTC; cdr3_aa: CASSYEQQGKKPGYTF
d_call: .; v_call: TRBV6-5; cdr3_length: 13; clone_size: many; j_call: TRBJ2-2; cdr3_nt: TGTGCCAGCAGCCGGGTTCAAGACGGGGAGCTGTTTTTT; cdr3_aa: CASSRVQDGELFF
d_call: TRBD2; v_call: TRBV3-1; cdr3_length: 17; clone_size: many; j_call: TRBJ2-3; cdr3_nt: TGTGCCAGCAGCCACCTGACTACTAGCGTTCCCACAGATACGCAGTATTTT; cdr3_aa: CASSHLTTSVPTDTQYF
d_call: TRBD1; v_call: TRBV12-3/TRBV12-4; cdr3_length: 18; clone_size: few; j_call: TRBJ1-4; cdr3_nt: TGTGCCAGCAGAGTTACAGGGGGAGTTACTCCAACTAATGAAAAACTGTTTTTT; cdr3_aa: CASRVTGGVTPTNEKLFF
d_call: .; v_call: TRBV3-1; cdr3_length: 14; clone_size: few; j_call: TRBJ1-2; cdr3_nt: TGTGCCAGCAGCCACCGGACAGATAACTATGGCTACACCTTC; cdr3_aa: CASSHRTDNYGYTF
d_call: .; v_call: TRBV6-1; cdr3_length: 14; clone_size: many; j_call: TRBJ1-5; cdr3_nt: TGTGCCAGCGGGGACTCTTATAGCAATCAGCCCCAGCATTTT; cdr3_aa: CASGDSYSNQPQHF
d_call: TRBD1; v_call: TRBV29-1; cdr3_length: 12; clone_size: .; j_call: TRBJ1-2; cdr3_nt: TGCAGCGCGAGGGACAGGATCTATGGCTACACCTTC; cdr3_aa: CSARDRIYGYTF
d_call: .; v_call: TRBV7-6; cdr3_length: 17; clone_size: few; j_call: TRBJ1-2; cdr3_nt: TGTGCCAGCAGACAAGGCGGGCTGCGGGGGGCTATCTATGGCTACACCTTC; cdr3_aa: CASRQGGLRGAIYGYTF
d_call: .; v_call: TRBV9; cdr3_length: 17; clone_size: .; j_call: TRBJ2-1; cdr3_nt: TGTGCCAGCAGCGTAGCTTTCAGTCATAGGGGCTACAATGAGCAGTTCTTC; cdr3_aa: CASSVAFSHRGYNEQFF
d_call: .; v_call: TRBV6-6; cdr3_length: 12; clone_size: many; j_call: TRBJ1-1; cdr3_nt: TGTGCCAGCAGTGACAGGAACACTGAAGCTTTCTTT; cdr3_aa: CASSDRNTEAFF
d_call: .; v_call: TRBV4-3; cdr3_length: 13; clone_size: many; j_call: TRBJ1-4; cdr3_nt: TGCGCCAGCAGCCAACTGTCGCAAGAAAAACTGTTTTTT; cdr3_aa: CASSQLSQEKLFF
d_call: .; v_call: TRBV28; cdr3_length: 17; clone_size: many; j_call: TRBJ2-1; cdr3_nt: TGTGCCAGCAGTGAAATCTCCCAGGGACCTACCTACAATGAGCAGTTCTTC; cdr3_aa: CASSEISQGPTYNEQFF
d_call: .; v_call: TRBV4-1; cdr3_length: 14; clone_size: once; j_call: TRBJ2-3; cdr3_nt: TGCGCCGGCAACCTCCGGTCCGGGGCAGATACGCAGTATTTT; cdr3_aa: CAGNLRSGADTQYF
d_call: TRBD2; v_call: TRBV24-1; cdr3_length: 18; clone_size: .; j_call: TRBJ2-3; cdr3_nt: TGTGCCACCAGTGATTTTGCCGGGACTAGCGGGTTGACAGATACGCAGTATTTT; cdr3_aa: CATSDFAGTSGLTDTQYF
d_call: TRBD1; v_call: TRBV12-3/TRBV12-4; cdr3_length: 15; clone_size: .; j_call: TRBJ2-2; cdr3_nt: TGTGCCAGCAGTGACAGGGGCATGAACACCGGGGAGCTGTTTTTT; cdr3_aa: CASSDRGMNTGELFF
d_call: TRBD2; v_call: TRBV5-1; cdr3_length: 15; clone_size: many; j_call: TRBJ2-1; cdr3_nt: TGCGCCAGCAGCTCCCCTAGCGGGGGGGCGTATGAGCAGTTCTTC; cdr3_aa: CASSSPSGGAYEQFF
d_call: TRBD2; v_call: TRBV27; cdr3_length: 17; clone_size: many; j_call: TRBJ2-5; cdr3_nt: TGTGCCAGCAGTTTATCCGGTTTACTAGCGGGAGGAGAGACCCAGTACTTC; cdr3_aa: CASSLSGLLAGGETQYF
d_call: TRBD1; v_call: TRBV29-1; cdr3_length: 14; clone_size: many; j_call: TRBJ2-1; cdr3_nt: TGCAGCGTCGGACAGGCGCTGGCCGGCAATGAGCAGTTCTTC; cdr3_aa: CSVGQALAGNEQFF
d_call: TRBD1; v_call: TRBV5-5; cdr3_length: 17; clone_size: few; j_call: TRBJ2-3; cdr3_nt: TGTGCCAGCAGCTTGGCCCCGACAGGGGGCGCATCAGATACGCAGTATTTT; cdr3_aa: CASSLAPTGGASDTQYF
d_call: TRBD1; v_call: TRBV12-3/TRBV12-4; cdr3_length: 13; clone_size: many; j_call: TRBJ2-7; cdr3_nt: TGTGCCAGCAGGGGGACAGGGCGATACGAGCAGTACTTC; cdr3_aa: CASRGTGRYEQYF
d_call: TRBD2; v_call: TRBV6-1; cdr3_length: 15; clone_size: many; j_call: TRBJ2-2; cdr3_nt: TGTGCCAGCAGGATGCACACGGGAGGGCCCGGGGAGCTGTTTTTT; cdr3_aa: CASRMHTGGPGELFF
d_call: .; v_call: TRBV12-3/TRBV12-4; cdr3_length: 14; clone_size: many; j_call: TRBJ1-2; cdr3_nt: TGTGCCAGCAGTTTCGGGTTGGACGGCTATGGCTACACCTTC; cdr3_aa: CASSFGLDGYGYTF